Below, 29 T cell receptor beta chains from the same sample are listed, as sequenced in a study of T-cell reconstitution after alpha-beta-depleted transplantation in children (dated by TCRdb to 2015 to 2016). Libraries were built with PCR. Sequenced on an Illumina HiSeq 2500. Molecular barcoding was employed in the preparation of TCR libraries, with unique molecular identifiers being used to normalize TCRbeta repertoire quantification. TCRdb reanalyzed the raw reads on its own, using fastp at Q25 for trimming and MiXCR for clone calling, and kept in-frame beta chains. Here each entry gathers all rows of one CDR3 protein and keeps the most common genes and DNA. This sample has under 450,000 distinct CDR3 sequences in its table, and around 15% of those were observed once. Around 28% of the sample is held by the ten biggest clonotypes. The sample's treatment or condition label, in plain terms: allogeneic hematopoietic cell transplantation with graft depleted of TCRalphabeta T cells and CD19 B cells.

The source was PBMCs, mostly from graft donor cells, collected 360 days after TCRalphabeta/CD19-depleted stem cell transplant. The receptors shown here come from a boy younger than two who had a stem cell transplant for Wiskott-Aldrich syndrome, so the T cells may come from the graft donor.

The chain recombines TRBV4-3 with TRBJ2-7; the match to TRBD1 covers 7 bases. Germline V gene lookup returns CDR1 LGHNA and CDR2 YSLEER. V gave up 3 bases and J gave up 2 bases; unmatched junction bases: 10. There are 16 residues in the CDR3. The CDR3 protein is CASSHGPTGKTYEQYF. DNA for the CDR3: TGCGCCAGCAGCCATGGCCCGACAGGGAAGACCTACGAGCAGTACTTC.

This clonotype was seen at least ten times. A junction boundary mismatches the germline segment, possibly from a read error. The V and J genes are TRBV7-9 and TRBJ2-1; D call uncertain. CDR3 length: 11 amino acids. CDR1 and CDR2 from the germline V gene are SEHNR and FQNEAQ (reference sequence). The CDR3 bases are TGTGCCAGCACCTTATTGGATGAGCAGTTCTTC. Translating it yields CASTLLDEQFF.

This clonotype has just a few counts. This chain uses TRBV29-1 with TRBJ2-6; D ambiguous. Trimming shortened V by 5 bases and J by 0 bases, and 5 bases separated the two germline ends. The CDR3 sequence is 13 residues long. Germline V gene lookup returns CDR1 SQVTM and CDR2 ANQGSEA. CDR3: CSVRGSGANVLTF. The DNA of the CDR3 is TGCAGCGTTCGCGGCTCTGGGGCCAACGTCCTGACTTTC.

The rearrangement links TRBV13 to TRBJ1-5, with TRBD1 identical over 8 bases. This CDR3 has 13 amino acids. Germline V gene data show CDR1 as PRHDT and CDR2 as FYEKMQ (reference sequence). The trim removed 4 bases at V and 6 bases at J, leaving 2 bases unmatched. This CDR3 reads CASSSGGRQPQHF. The CDR3 DNA sequence: TGTGCCAGCAGCTCAGGGGGCCGTCAGCCCCAGCATTTT.

This clonotype was observed many times. V gene TRBV11-2 combines with J gene TRBJ2-3; the D gene is possibly TRBD2 (6 bases). The germline V gene encodes CDR1 SGHAT and CDR2 FQNNGV. V lost 5 bases, J lost 4 bases, and 13 bases lay in between. CDR3 size: 14 residues. For the CDR3, the DNA is TGTGCCAGCAGCCGCCGGACGGGGGCAGATACGCAGTATTTT. It specifies CASSRRTGADTQYF. Combining the CDR3 with reference TRBV11-2 and TRBJ2-3 gives the whole variable domain EAGVAQSPRYKIIEKRQSVAFWCNPISGHATLYWYQQILGQGPKLLIQFQNNGVVDDSQLPKDRFSAERLKGVDSTLKIQPAKLEDSAVYLCASSRRTGADTQYFGPGTRLTVL.

Many counts were recorded for this clonotype. This chain uses TRBV6-5 with TRBJ2-5, with TRBD2 matching 8 bases. Germline trimming cut 1 base from V and 1 base from J; bases unmatched to any gene: 2. The length of the CDR3 is 15 residues. Germline V CDR1 and CDR2: MNHEY, SVGAGI. The chain's CDR3 is CASSYLAGGQETQYF. Here the CDR3 DNA reads TGTGCCAGCAGTTACTTGGCGGGGGGCCAAGAGACCCAGTACTTC.

The CDR3: CASSVRAGGSTDTQYF. In DNA form, the CDR3 reads TGTGCCAGCAGCGTTAGGGCGGGGGGATCCACAGATACGCAGTATTTT. The rearrangement joins TRBV9 to TRBJ2-3; TRBD2 aligns across 8 bases. The CDR3 is 16 amino acids. The germline gives CDR1 SGDLS, CDR2 YYNGEE. Losses at the gene ends were 2 bases for V and 2 bases for J; bases not matched to a gene: 7.

A few counts support this clonotype. The chain carries TRBV5-1 and TRBJ1-1; D not resolved. With 0 bases removed from V and 2 bases from J, the gap between germline ends came to 11 bases. The CDR3 length is 15 residues. Germline V gene sequence: CDR1 SGHRS, CDR2 YFSETQ. The CDR3 reads CASSLVRGRNTEAFF. CDR3 DNA: TGCGCCAGCAGCTTGGTTCGGGGTAGAAACACTGAAGCTTTCTTT.

CDR3 in amino acids: CSVEATGEYTEAFF. CDR3 nucleotide sequence: TGCAGCGTTGAAGCTACAGGAGAATACACTGAAGCTTTCTTT. The chain joins TRBV29-1 to TRBJ1-1; possibly TRBD1 for D (5 bases). Trimming pared 1 base from V and 3 bases from J, leaving 12 bases between. In germline, CDR1 is SQVTM, CDR2 ANQGSEA. The CDR3 contains 14 residues. Supplemented by reference TRBV29-1 and TRBJ1-1, the full variable domain reads SAVISQKPSRDICQRGTSLTIQCQVDSQVTMMFWYRQQPGQSLTLIATANQGSEATYESGFVIDKFPISRPNLTFSTLTVSNMSPEDSSIYLCSVEATGEYTEAFFGQGTRLTVV.

This clonotype was seen a handful of times. This chain connects TRBV2 to TRBJ2-2, with D possibly TRBD2 on 5 matching bases. V gave up 11 bases and J gave up 3 bases, with 19 bases separating them. Germline V CDR1 and CDR2: SNHLY, FYNNEI. The CDR3 loop spans 15 amino acids. The CDR3 here is CAGIFGGLHTGELFF. CDR3 in DNA: TGTGCCGGTATATTCGGTGGACTGCACACCGGGGAGCTGTTTTTT.

This clonotype has a handful of counts. The chain combines TRBV9 with TRBJ2-2; no definite D call. Germline assignment: CDR1 SGDLS and CDR2 YYNGEE. This CDR3 contains 13 residues. V was clipped by 1 base and J by 6 bases, with 7 bases between them. The CDR3 protein is CASSVRSAGELFF. In DNA, the CDR3 is TGTGCCAGCAGCGTAAGGTCGGCCGGGGAGCTGTTTTTT.

A few counts support this clonotype. This chain links TRBV9 with TRBJ2-5; maybe TRBD1 (5 bases). CDR3 length: 16 residues. The V end lost 0 bases, the J end lost 5 bases, and 17 bases lay between the germline ends. The germline V gene has CDR1 SGDLS and CDR2 YYNGEE. This chain's CDR3 is CASSVGPGQTGETQYF. Written as DNA, the CDR3 is TGTGCCAGCAGCGTAGGCCCAGGACAAACTGGCGAGACCCAGTACTTC.

This clonotype was counted many times. The chain uses TRBV15 and TRBJ2-5; D not certain. Trimming shortened V by 0 bases and J by 5 bases, and 1 base separated the two germline ends. The CDR3 sequence is 11 residues long. Germline V lookup: CDR1 LNHNV, CDR2 YYDKDF (reference sequence). The CDR3 DNA sequence: TGTGCCACCAGCAGAGAGGAGACCCAGTACTTC. Translating it yields CATSREETQYF.

The genes are TRBV23-1 and TRBJ2-5; weak D call: TRBD1 (5 bases). TRBV23-1 falls under the ORF class, with uncertain function. The CDR3 is made up of 18 amino acids. Trimming removed 0 bases from V and 2 bases from J, with 19 bases in between. The CDR3 coding sequence is TGCGCCAGCAGTCAATCTCCAAACGGGTACCAGGGTCAAGAGACCCAGTACTTC. Translated: CASSQSPNGYQGQETQYF.

This clonotype turned up a few times. This chain joins TRBV12-3 or TRBV12-4 and TRBJ2-2, with D possibly TRBD2 on 6 matching bases. V was pared by 4 bases and J by 8 bases, with 11 bases between. The CDR3 sequence is 13 residues long. The CDR3 DNA sequence: TGTGCCAGCAGTTATAAGGCGGGAGGGGAGCTGTTTTTT. Its protein is CASSYKAGGELFF.

CDR3 DNA sequence: TGTGCCATCAGTGACCCGGGACAAAGGGAGTTCTTC. Protein product: CAISDPGQREFF. The chain couples TRBV10-3 to TRBJ2-1, with TRBD1 as a possible D gene (6 bases). The CDR3 spans 12 residues. Germline V gene sequence: CDR1 ENHRY, CDR2 SYGVKD. V gave up 3 bases and J gave up 14 bases, with 14 bases separating them.

This clonotype was observed a handful of times. This chain links TRBV20-1 with TRBJ2-3; D could derive from TRBD1 or TRBD2 (6 bases each). V lost 0 bases to trimming and J lost 1 base, with 14 bases between them. The germline V gene has CDR1 DFQATT and CDR2 SNEGSKA (reference sequence). CDR3 length: 16 amino acids. Here the CDR3 reads CSARDLWRGGTDTQYF. The DNA for the CDR3 is TGCAGTGCTAGAGATCTCTGGAGGGGGGGCACAGATACGCAGTATTTT.

V gene TRBV7-2 combines with J gene TRBJ2-1; D call uncertain. The CDR3 is made up of 17 amino acids. Trimming removed 3 bases at V and 0 bases at J, with 15 bases between. The germline gives CDR1 SGHTA, CDR2 FQGNSA. The CDR3 spells CASSFWGAFRSYNEQFF. CDR3 DNA sequence: TGTGCCAGCAGCTTTTGGGGTGCCTTCCGCTCCTACAATGAGCAGTTCTTC.

The rearrangement links TRBV24-1 to TRBJ2-2; 8 bases align to TRBD2. Germline assignment: CDR1 KGHDR and CDR2 SFDVKD. The CDR3 extends over 18 amino acids. The ends lost 4 bases at V and 3 bases at J; junction bases unmatched: 12. Here the CDR3 reads CATSDSRWAGGYTGELFF. Written as DNA, the CDR3 is TGTGCCACCAGTGACTCCCGCTGGGCGGGAGGATACACCGGGGAGCTGTTTTTT.

This clonotype was counted only a few times. V is TRBV19 and J is TRBJ2-1, with D maybe TRBD2 (6 bases). Deletions cut 7 bases from V and 0 bases from J, with 16 bases between. The CDR3 covers 16 residues. Germline CDR1 LNHDA, CDR2 SQIVND (reference sequence). The CDR3 loop is CASTGGKTRSYNEQFF. Written as DNA, the CDR3 is TGTGCCAGTACCGGCGGGAAGACCCGCTCCTACAATGAGCAGTTCTTC.

The J gene is TRBJ2-2, the V gene TRBV10-3; D remains unclear. The CDR3 is 13 amino acids. V was pared by 2 bases and J by 5 bases, with 6 bases between. Germline V gives CDR1 ENHRY, CDR2 SYGVKD. This CDR3 reads CAISERATGELFF. CDR3 in DNA: TGTGCCATCAGTGAGAGAGCGACCGGGGAGCTGTTTTTT.

This clonotype has just a few counts. The germline gene is not matched at one end of the junction; a read error may be the cause. This chain joins TRBV7-2 and TRBJ2-2; 9 bases match TRBD2. CDR3 length: 17 amino acids. The germline gives CDR1 SGHTA, CDR2 FQGNSA. The CDR3 DNA sequence: TGTGCCAGCAGTTTAGCGGGGGCCACCGCGAACACCGGGGAGCTGTTTTTT. Protein sequence: CASSLAGATANTGELFF.

The gene calls are TRBV29-1 and TRBJ2-3; 12 bases fit TRBD2. From germline, CDR1 is SQVTM and CDR2 ANQGSEA. V trimming: 5 bases; J trimming: 4 bases; junction bases outside the gene matches: 4. The CDR3 sequence is 14 residues long. The CDR3 nucleotides read TGCAGCGTTTCGACTAGCGGGAGTTCAGATACGCAGTATTTT. Translating it yields CSVSTSGSSDTQYF.

In its sample, this clonotype was seen a few times. The chain is built from TRBV29-1 and TRBJ1-1; D might be TRBD1 (5 bases). The CDR3 length is 13 residues. Germline lookup yields CDR1 SQVTM and CDR2 ANQGSEA. The V end was cut by 7 bases, the J end by 1 base, with 13 bases between. The CDR3: CSGLGPKNTEAFF. CDR3 in DNA: TGCAGCGGCCTGGGACCGAAGAACACTGAAGCTTTCTTT.

This clonotype occurred a few times. The chain links TRBV29-1 to TRBJ2-7, with 8 bases aligning to TRBD2. Unmatched junction bases numbered 5, after V lost 5 bases and J lost 2 bases. Germline values: CDR1 SQVTM, CDR2 ANQGSEA. The CDR3 sequence is 13 residues long. In DNA, the CDR3 is TGCAGCGTTTCGGGGGGGGTAGCCTACGAGCAGTACTTC. It specifies CSVSGGVAYEQYF.

V is TRBV30 and J is TRBJ2-2, with TRBD1 matching 9 bases. Germline values: CDR1 GTSNPN, CDR2 SVGIG (reference sequence). Trimming removed 1 base from V and 2 bases from J; junction bases left unmatched: 2. The CDR3 is 15 amino acids. The CDR3 sequence: CAWSGGQGNTGELFF. CDR3 sequence (DNA): TGTGCCTGGAGTGGGGGACAGGGAAACACCGGGGAGCTGTTTTTT.

This clonotype was seen a few times. The chain joins TRBV29-1 to TRBJ1-2; 7 nucleotides line up with TRBD1. The CDR3 totals 16 residues. Trimming removed 0 bases from V and 7 bases from J; junction bases left unmatched: 14. The germline V gene has CDR1 SQVTM and CDR2 ANQGSEA. CDR3 DNA: TGCAGCGTTGAAGACCCGACAGGGAGGCAAGTCAGTGGCTACACCTTC. Translating gives CSVEDPTGRQVSGYTF.

V is TRBV4-1 and J is TRBJ1-1; D gene ambiguous. There are 15 residues in the CDR3. Germline CDR1 is MGHRA and CDR2 is YSYEKL. Deletions cut 0 bases from V and 1 base from J, with 9 bases between. The CDR3 bases are TGCGCCAGCAGCCAAGAGGGTTACGGGAACACTGAAGCTTTCTTT. Protein product: CASSQEGYGNTEAFF.

This clonotype was counted a single time. The chain uses TRBV29-1 and TRBJ2-1; 8 positions match TRBD1. The ends lost 4 bases at V and 5 bases at J; junction bases unmatched: 7. The CDR3 covers 14 residues. Looked up from germline, CDR1 is SQVTM and CDR2 is ANQGSEA. The chain's CDR3 is CSVGSGGPNNEQFF. CDR3 nucleotides: TGCAGCGTTGGATCAGGGGGCCCCAACAATGAGCAGTTCTTC.